The source of this T cell receptor beta chain is a study of tumor and adjacent non-tumor tissue in lung cancer. No cell sorting was done before RNA was extracted from the tissue. More than 3 cm separated this lung sample from the edge of the tumor. Between August and November 2014, newly diagnosed, chemotherapy-naive lung cancer patients underwent thoracic surgery in China. CDR3 length: 12 amino acids. V lost 6 bases, J lost 4 bases, and 13 bases lay in between. Per germline, CDR1 SQVTM and CDR2 ANQGSEA. TCRbeta libraries were built with three rounds of nested PCR, modified from ARM-PCR. TCRdb reprocessed the multiplex PCR reads with MiXCR, giving one entry per CDR3 protein. The sample contains 60,000 or so distinct CDR3 sequences, about 56% of which appear only once.

The sequenced sample was distant non-tumor lung tissue. The chain links TRBV29-1 to TRBJ2-7, with D possibly TRBD2 on 5 matching bases. The clonotype originates from a man between 65 and 85 years old with non-small cell lung cancer. The CDR3 reads CSVARDSYEQYF. The CDR3, as DNA: TGCAGCGTCGCGAGGGATTCGTACGAGCAGTACTTC.